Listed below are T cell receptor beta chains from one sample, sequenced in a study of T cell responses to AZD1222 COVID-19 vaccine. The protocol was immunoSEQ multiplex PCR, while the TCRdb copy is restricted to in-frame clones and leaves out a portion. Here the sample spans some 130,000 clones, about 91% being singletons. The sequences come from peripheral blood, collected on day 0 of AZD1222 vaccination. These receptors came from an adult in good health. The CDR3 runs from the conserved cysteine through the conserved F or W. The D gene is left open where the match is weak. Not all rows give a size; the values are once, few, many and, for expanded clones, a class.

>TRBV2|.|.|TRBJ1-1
CASSEDGLEAFF
TGTGCCAGCAGTGAGGATGGGCTTGAAGCTTTCTTT
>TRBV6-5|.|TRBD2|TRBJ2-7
CASRPAPSGRYEQYF
TGTGCCAGCAGGCCTGCCCCTAGCGGGAGGTACGAGCAGTACTTC
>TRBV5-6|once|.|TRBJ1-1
CASSLAAGTPHPREAFF
TGTGCCAGCAGCTTGGCCGCCGGGACACCGCACCCCCGTGAAGCTTTCTTT
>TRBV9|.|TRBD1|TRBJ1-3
CASSVAVDRAHTIYF
TGTGCCAGCAGCGTAGCTGTGGACAGGGCACACACCATATATTTT
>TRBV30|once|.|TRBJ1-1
CAWSQGPEAFF
TGTGCCTGGAGTCAGGGGCCTGAAGCTTTCTTT
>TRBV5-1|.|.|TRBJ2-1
CASSAVTSNEQFF
TGCGCCAGCAGCGCCGTGACTAGTAATGAGCAGTTCTTC
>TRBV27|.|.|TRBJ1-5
CASSWTGPNQPQHF
TGTGCCAGCAGTTGGACGGGACCCAATCAGCCCCAGCATTTT
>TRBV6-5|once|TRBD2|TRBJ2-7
CASSYSRGAGGYEQYF
TGTGCCAGCAGTTACTCGAGAGGAGCGGGAGGGTACGAGCAGTACTTC
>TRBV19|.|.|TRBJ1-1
CASRDGGETEAFF
TGTGCCAGTAGGGATGGGGGAGAAACTGAAGCTTTCTTT
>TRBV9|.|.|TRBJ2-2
CASSVDPNTGELFF
TGTGCCAGCAGCGTGGACCCGAACACCGGGGAGCTGTTTTTT
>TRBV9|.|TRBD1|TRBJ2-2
CASSLGSGGAGELFF
TGTGCCAGCAGCCTCGGGTCAGGGGGAGCCGGGGAGCTGTTTTTT
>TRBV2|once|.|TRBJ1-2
CASSELRRANYGYTF
TGTGCCAGCAGTGAACTCAGGAGAGCTAACTATGGCTACACCTTC
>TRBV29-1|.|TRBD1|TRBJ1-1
CSAYRGQSAFF
TGCAGCGCCTACAGGGGACAGAGTGCTTTCTTT
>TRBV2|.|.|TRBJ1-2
CASRGRGGYTF
TGTGCCAGCAGGGGGCGAGGGGGCTACACCTTC
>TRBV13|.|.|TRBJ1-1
CASILGGEGTLEAFF
TGTGCCAGCATTTTAGGAGGAGAGGGAACGCTGGAAGCTTTCTTT
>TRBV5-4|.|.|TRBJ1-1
CASSLGRTDEAFF
TGTGCCAGCAGCTTGGGGCGGACGGATGAAGCTTTCTTT
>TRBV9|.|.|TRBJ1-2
CASSVGVSIDGYTF
TGTGCCAGCAGCGTAGGTGTCAGTATAGATGGCTACACCTTC
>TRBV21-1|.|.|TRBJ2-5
CASSKEKFLEQETQYF
TGTGCCAGCAGCAAAGAAAAATTCCTGGAGCAAGAGACCCAGTACTTC
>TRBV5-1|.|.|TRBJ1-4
CASSLQGGATNEKLFF
TGCGCCAGCAGCTTGCAAGGGGGGGCAACTAATGAAAAACTGTTTTTT
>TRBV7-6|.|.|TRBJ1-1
CASSLGKAARNTEAFF
TGTGCCAGCAGCCTAGGAAAAGCAGCGAGGAACACTGAAGCTTTCTTT
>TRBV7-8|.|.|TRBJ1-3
CASTGSAPTGNTIYF
TGTGCCAGCACCGGGTCTGCGCCTACTGGAAACACCATATATTTT
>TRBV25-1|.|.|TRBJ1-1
CASSESPTGTEAFF
TGTGCCAGCAGTGAATCCCCTACGGGCACTGAAGCTTTCTTT
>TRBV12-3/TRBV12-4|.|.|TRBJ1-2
CASSSGSGYTF
TGTGCCAGCAGTTCAGGGAGTGGCTACACCTTC
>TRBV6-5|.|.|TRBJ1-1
CASSYWTDTEAFF
TGTGCCAGCAGTTACTGGACAGACACTGAAGCTTTCTTT
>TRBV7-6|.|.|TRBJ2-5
CASSAQPGQQETQYF
TGTGCCAGCAGCGCACAACCGGGACAACAAGAGACCCAGTACTTC
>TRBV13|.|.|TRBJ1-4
CASSPRQASNEKLFF
TGTGCCAGCAGCCCGAGACAGGCCTCAAATGAAAAACTGTTTTTT
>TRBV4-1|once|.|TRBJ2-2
CASSQAAGAGELFF
TGCGCCAGCAGCCAAGCTGCCGGGGCCGGGGAGCTGTTTTTT
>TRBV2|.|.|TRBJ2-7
CASRLGGGLSYEQYF
TGTGCCAGCAGATTAGGCGGCGGGCTCTCCTACGAGCAGTACTTC
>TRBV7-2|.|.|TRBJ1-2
CASSPRSAAASYGYTF
TGTGCCAGCAGCCCCAGATCCGCAGCAGCTAGCTATGGCTACACCTTC
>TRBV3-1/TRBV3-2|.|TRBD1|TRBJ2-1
CASSQDRQGVDNEQFF
TGTGCCAGCAGCCAAGATCGGCAGGGGGTGGACAATGAGCAGTTCTTC
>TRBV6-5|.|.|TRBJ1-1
CASSYSGPANTEAFF
TGTGCCAGCAGTTACTCGGGACCCGCGAACACTGAAGCTTTCTTT
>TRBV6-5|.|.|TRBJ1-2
CASSSQGPGGYTF
TGTGCCAGCAGTTCACAGGGCCCGGGTGGCTACACCTTC
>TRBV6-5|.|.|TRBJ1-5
CASSWRQDSNQPQHF
TGTGCCAGCAGTTGGAGACAGGATAGCAATCAGCCCCAGCATTTT
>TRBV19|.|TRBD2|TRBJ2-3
CASIPTSGRGPSADTQYF
TGTGCCAGTATTCCGACTAGCGGGAGAGGACCATCGGCAGATACGCAGTATTTT
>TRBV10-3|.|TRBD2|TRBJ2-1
CAISESPTSGRYNEQFF
TGTGCCATCAGTGAGTCGCCGACTAGCGGGAGATACAATGAGCAGTTCTTC
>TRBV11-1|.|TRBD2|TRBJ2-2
CASSLGSSGSSGELFF
TGTGCCAGCAGCTTAGGGTCTAGCGGGAGTTCCGGGGAGCTGTTTTTT
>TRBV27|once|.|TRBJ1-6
CASSLNSYNSPLHF
TGTGCCAGCAGTTTAAACTCCTATAATTCACCCCTCCACTTT
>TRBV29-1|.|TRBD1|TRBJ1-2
CSVDRGLGDGYTF
TGCAGCGTTGACAGGGGGTTAGGGGATGGCTACACCTTC
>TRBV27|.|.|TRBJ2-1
CASTPGGRDGKFF
TGTGCCAGCACCCCGGGCGGTAGAGATGGGAAGTTCTTC
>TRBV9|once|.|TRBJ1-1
CASSAGDGGLAFF
TGTGCCAGCAGCGCCGGAGACGGGGGACTAGCTTTCTTT
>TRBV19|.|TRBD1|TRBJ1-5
CASSSTHGTGNQPQHF
TGTGCCAGTAGTAGCACTCACGGGACAGGCAATCAGCCCCAGCATTTT
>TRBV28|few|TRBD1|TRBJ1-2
CASSLWTGSGYTF
TGTGCCAGCAGTTTGTGGACAGGATCCGGCTACACCTTC
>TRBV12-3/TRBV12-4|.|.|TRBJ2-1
CATQVYNEQFF
TGCGCTACACAAGTCTACAATGAGCAGTTCTTC
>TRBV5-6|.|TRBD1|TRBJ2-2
CASSPAGGTSGELFF
TGTGCCAGCAGCCCTGCAGGGGGAACGTCCGGGGAGCTGTTTTTT
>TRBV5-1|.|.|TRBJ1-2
CASSQHGTDYGYTF
TGCGCCAGCAGTCAACACGGGACGGATTATGGCTACACCTTC
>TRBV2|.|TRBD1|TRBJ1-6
CASSEGQGAWNSPLHF
TGTGCCAGCAGTGAGGGACAGGGGGCATGGAATTCACCCCTCCACTTT
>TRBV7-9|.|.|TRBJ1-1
CASSFHRENTEAFF
TGTGCCAGCAGCTTTCACAGGGAGAACACTGAAGCTTTCTTT
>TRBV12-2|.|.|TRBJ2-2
CASRPGLTFTTGELFF
TGTGCAAGTCGCCCGGGGCTAACGTTTACGACCGGGGAGCTGTTTTTT
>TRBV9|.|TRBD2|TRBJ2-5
CASSVGMGGPQETQYF
TGTGCCAGCAGCGTAGGAATGGGAGGGCCTCAAGAGACCCAGTACTTC
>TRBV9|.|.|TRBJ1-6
CASSRSTSSSYNSPLHF
TGTGCCAGCAGCCGTTCGACTTCGAGCTCCTATAATTCACCCCTCCACTTT
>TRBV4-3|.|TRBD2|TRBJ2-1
CASSQDPSGTSHNEQFF
TGCGCCAGCAGCCAAGACCCTAGCGGGACATCCCACAATGAGCAGTTCTTC
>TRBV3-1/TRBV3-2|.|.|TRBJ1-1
CASSQRGVQAFF
TGTGCCAGCAGCCAAAGGGGGGTTCAGGCTTTCTTT
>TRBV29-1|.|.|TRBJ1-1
CSVEPRGVFGAFF
TGCAGCGTTGAACCCCGAGGGGTCTTCGGGGCTTTCTTT
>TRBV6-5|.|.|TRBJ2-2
CASSPGTPTGELFF
TGTGCCAGCAGTCCCGGGACCCCGACCGGGGAGCTGTTTTTT
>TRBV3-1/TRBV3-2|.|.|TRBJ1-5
CASSQRAGSNQPQHF
TGTGCCAGCAGCCAGCGGGCCGGTAGCAATCAGCCCCAGCATTTT